The present entry profiles one TCR beta chain with its context. Its antigen remains unidentified. Trimming removed 8 bases from V and 2 bases from J, with 10 bases in between. The CDR3 is 13 amino acids. The data stem from a study of T-cell memory formation after mild COVID-19. TCRdb fed the 5' RACE reads into MiXCR, producing one record per CDR3 protein. The repertoire holds a few hundred thousand distinct CDR3 sequences, with approximately 8% as singletons. Study-wide results and limits: Pre-infection memory held some responding clones, suggesting pre-existing cross-reactive T cells responded.

The V gene is TRBV12-3 or TRBV12-4, the J gene TRBJ2-1, with D hard to call. The sample consisted of PBMCs or a T cell subset sorted from them (not recorded which). The sequence was obtained from a man aged 18-30 years who had mild COVID-19 (a few samples of this study predate the infection). Cell type and time point are not known. Here the CDR3 DNA reads TGTGCCAGCTCGACGCTCCCCTACAATGAGCAGTTCTTC. As protein: CASSTLPYNEQFF.